This TCR beta chain came from a study of PD-1 blockade in classical Hodgkin lymphoma. Study-level results: Possibly reflecting disease activity or prior therapy, repertoire differences have causes that remain undefined. Newly diagnosed patients were reported to exhibit reduced baseline TCR diversity relative to healthy donors. After ASCT, patients who started nivolumab under 1 year later were excluded.

All the patients suffered relapse after autologous stem cell transplantation, and brentuximab vedotin exposure differed. Details on this clone: Its antigen is unknown.

Libraries were prepared by immunoSEQ multiplex PCR; TCRdb keeps only in-frame clonotypes and omits some of them. The repertoire has 95,000 or so clones, 65% to 85% of them found once; the top ten carry 10% to 15%. The V and J ends lost 8 bases and 7 bases, in that order; junction bases with no gene match: 4. This CDR3 is 13 amino acids long. Germline-derived CDR1 and CDR2 are MNHNY and SVGAGI (reference sequence). The clonotype comes from a human donor with classical Hodgkin lymphoma. This material consisted of peripheral blood mononuclear cells (PBMCs), taken at baseline. The V gene is TRBV6-6, the J gene TRBJ2-1; the match to TRBD2 covers 11 bases. CDR3 nucleotide sequence: TGTGCCAGCTTGACTAGCGGGATGAATGAGCAGTTCTTC. Amino acids: CASLTSGMNEQFF.